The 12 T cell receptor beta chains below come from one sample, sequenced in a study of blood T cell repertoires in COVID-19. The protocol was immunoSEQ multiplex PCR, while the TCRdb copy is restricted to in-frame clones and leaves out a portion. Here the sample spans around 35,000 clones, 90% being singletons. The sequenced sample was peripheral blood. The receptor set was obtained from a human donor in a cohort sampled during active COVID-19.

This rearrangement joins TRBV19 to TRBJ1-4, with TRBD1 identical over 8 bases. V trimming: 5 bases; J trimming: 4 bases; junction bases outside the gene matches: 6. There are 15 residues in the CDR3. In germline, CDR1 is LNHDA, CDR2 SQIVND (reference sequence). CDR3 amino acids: CASSLRTGGNEKLFF. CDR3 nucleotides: TGTGCCAGTAGTCTTAGAACAGGGGGTAATGAAAAACTGTTTTTT.

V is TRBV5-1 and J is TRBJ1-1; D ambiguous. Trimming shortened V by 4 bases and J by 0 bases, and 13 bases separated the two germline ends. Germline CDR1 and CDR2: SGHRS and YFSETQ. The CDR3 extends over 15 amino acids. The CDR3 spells CASSLLPGVNTEAFF. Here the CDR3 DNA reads TGCGCCAGCAGCCTGCTGCCCGGGGTGAACACTGAAGCTTTCTTT. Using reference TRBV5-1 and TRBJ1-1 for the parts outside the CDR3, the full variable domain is KAGVTQTPRYLIKTRGQQVTLSCSPISGHRSVSWYQQTPGQGLQFLFEYFSETQRNKGNFPGRFSGRQFSNSRSEMNVSTLELGDSALYLCASSLLPGVNTEAFFGQGTRLTVV.

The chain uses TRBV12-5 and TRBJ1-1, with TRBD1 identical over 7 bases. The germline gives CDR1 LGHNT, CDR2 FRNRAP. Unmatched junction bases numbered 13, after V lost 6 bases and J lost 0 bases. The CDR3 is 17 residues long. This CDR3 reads CASGEDPGRGLNTEAFF. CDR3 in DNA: TGTGCTAGTGGCGAAGACCCGGGCAGGGGGTTGAACACTGAAGCTTTCTTT.

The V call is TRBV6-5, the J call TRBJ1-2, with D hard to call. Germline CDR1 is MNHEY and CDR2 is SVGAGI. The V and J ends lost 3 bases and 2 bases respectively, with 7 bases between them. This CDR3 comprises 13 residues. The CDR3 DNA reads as TGTGCCAGCAGTTATCACAGCAACTATGGCTACACCTTC. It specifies CASSYHSNYGYTF.

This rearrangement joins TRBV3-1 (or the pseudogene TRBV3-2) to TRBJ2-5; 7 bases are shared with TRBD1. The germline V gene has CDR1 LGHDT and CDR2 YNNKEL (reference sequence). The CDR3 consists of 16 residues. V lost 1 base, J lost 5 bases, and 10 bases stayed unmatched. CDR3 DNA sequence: TGTGCCAGCAGCCAAGTAAAGGGGGCCAGGGGGGAGACCCAGTACTTC. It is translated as CASSQVKGARGETQYF.

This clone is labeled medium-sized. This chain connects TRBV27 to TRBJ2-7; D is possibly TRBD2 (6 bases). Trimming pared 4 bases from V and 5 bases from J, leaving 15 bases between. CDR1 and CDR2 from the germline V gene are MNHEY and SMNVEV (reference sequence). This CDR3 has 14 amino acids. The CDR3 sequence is CASSSRSGSDEQYF. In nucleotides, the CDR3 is TGTGCCAGCAGTTCCCGTAGCGGTTCAGACGAGCAGTACTTC.

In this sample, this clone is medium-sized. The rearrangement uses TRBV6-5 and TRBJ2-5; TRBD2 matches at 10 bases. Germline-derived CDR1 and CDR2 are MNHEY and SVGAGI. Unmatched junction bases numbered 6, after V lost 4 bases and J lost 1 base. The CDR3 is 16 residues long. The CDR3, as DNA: TGTGCCAGCAGTTTCACCGGGACTAGCGCCCAAGAGACCCAGTACTTC. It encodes CASSFTGTSAQETQYF.

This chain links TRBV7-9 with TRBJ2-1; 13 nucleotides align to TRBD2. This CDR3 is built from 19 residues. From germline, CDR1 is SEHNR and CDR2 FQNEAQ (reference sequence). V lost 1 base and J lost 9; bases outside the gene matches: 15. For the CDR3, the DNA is TGTGCCAGCAGCTTAGATTGGACTAGCGGGAGTGGATTGGTTGGTGAGCAGTTCTTC. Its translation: CASSLDWTSGSGLVGEQFF.

CDR3 loop: CASSPGPPTEAFF. The DNA for the CDR3 is TGTGCCAGCAGCCCCGGTCCCCCCACTGAAGCTTTCTTT. The chain carries TRBV5-8 and TRBJ1-1, with unresolved D. Per the germline V gene, CDR1 is SGHTS and CDR2 is YDEGEE. V was shortened by 4 bases and J by 4 bases, with 11 bases between the two germline ends. This CDR3 region has 13 residues.

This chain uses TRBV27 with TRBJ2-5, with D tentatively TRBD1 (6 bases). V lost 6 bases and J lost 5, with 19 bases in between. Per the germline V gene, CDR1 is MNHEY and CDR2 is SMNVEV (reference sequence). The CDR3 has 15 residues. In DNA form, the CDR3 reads TGTGCCAGCAGCCCCCCCAGGGGAGTGGGGGAGACCCAGTACTTC. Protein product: CASSPPRGVGETQYF.

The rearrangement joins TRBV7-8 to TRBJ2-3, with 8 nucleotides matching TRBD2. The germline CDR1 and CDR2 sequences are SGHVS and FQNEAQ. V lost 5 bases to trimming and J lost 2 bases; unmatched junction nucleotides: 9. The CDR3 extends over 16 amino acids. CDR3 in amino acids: CASSLASGSTTDTQYF. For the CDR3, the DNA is TGTGCCAGCAGCCTGGCCAGCGGGAGTACCACAGATACGCAGTATTTT.

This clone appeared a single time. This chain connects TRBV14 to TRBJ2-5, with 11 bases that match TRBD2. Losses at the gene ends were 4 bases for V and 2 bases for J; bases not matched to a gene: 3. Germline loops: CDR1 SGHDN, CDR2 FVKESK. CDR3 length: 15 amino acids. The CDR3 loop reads CASSRLAGGQETQYF. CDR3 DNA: TGTGCCAGCAGCCGCCTAGCGGGAGGTCAAGAGACCCAGTACTTC.